This T cell receptor (beta chain) was sequenced in a study of molecular identifiers for immune sequencing clone quantification. The wider study: Replicate runs used RNA from roughly 20,000 or 100,000 naive CD8 cells, which was split five ways into aliquots, and four of those aliquots were then sequenced.

There are 13 residues in the CDR3. The V and J ends lost 6 bases and 2 bases respectively, with 11 bases between them. CDR1 is MNHEY, CDR2 SVGEGT, per germline. TCRdb independently ran MiXCR on the PCR reads; one entry per CDR3 protein. The sample consists of about half a million distinct CDR3 sequences, around 23% of them appearing once. General study findings and limits: Highly expanded clone sizes could end up underestimated if a barcode were shared by identical TCR molecules. In naive cells, clones above 20 RNA copies held under 1% of molecules, whereas in effector cells they held over 98%.

Based on a CD8+CD4-CCR7+CD45RA+ profile, naive CD8 T cells were sorted. This clonotype was seen a few times. Its target is unknown. The sequenced material came from naive CD8+ T cells from blood, with Jurkat cell RNA spiked in. Indicated subset: FACS-sorted CD8+CD4-CCR7+CD45RA+ naive T cells. The chain recombines TRBV6-2 or TRBV6-3 with TRBJ2-7; D is unclear. The receptor comes from a human donor in good health. Some libraries in this study had Jurkat cell RNA spiked in. The CDR3, as DNA: TGTGCCAGCAGATCCAGGCCCACCTACGAGCAGTACTTC. Translated, it gives CASRSRPTYEQYF.